This T cell receptor (beta chain) stems from a study of tissue T cells after allogeneic stem cell transplantation. Study-wide results and caveats: Anatomically similar tissues had similar TCR repertoires within each patient. Only a limited share of tissue TCRs appeared in blood or spleen.

The sample holds a few counts of this clone. Its specificity is not known. These gene names are mouse names. The CDR3 extends 1 residue past the end of the read, so its final part is completed from the germline J gene. CDR1 is SGHND, CDR2 FRSKSL, per germline. After removal of 6 bases from V and 2 bases from J, the junction contained 4 bases not matched to a gene. This CDR3 comprises 14 residues. Here immunoSEQ multiplex PCR was the method, and the copy in TCRdb shows in-frame clones only, minus some. The repertoire includes roughly 50,000 clones, less than 75% of them detected once, and 0.7% sits in the top ten.

The gene calls are TRBV15 and TRBJ2-7, with 10 bases matching TRBD2. Sequencing used sorted cells pooled from one or two spleens. The sequence was collected from a pool of C57BL/6 mice in good health. The part of the CDR3 DNA that was read is TGTGCCAGCAGCCCCGGGACTGGGGCCTATGAACAGTAC. This encodes CASSPGTGAYEQY. The entire CDR3 reads CASSPGTGAYEQYF.